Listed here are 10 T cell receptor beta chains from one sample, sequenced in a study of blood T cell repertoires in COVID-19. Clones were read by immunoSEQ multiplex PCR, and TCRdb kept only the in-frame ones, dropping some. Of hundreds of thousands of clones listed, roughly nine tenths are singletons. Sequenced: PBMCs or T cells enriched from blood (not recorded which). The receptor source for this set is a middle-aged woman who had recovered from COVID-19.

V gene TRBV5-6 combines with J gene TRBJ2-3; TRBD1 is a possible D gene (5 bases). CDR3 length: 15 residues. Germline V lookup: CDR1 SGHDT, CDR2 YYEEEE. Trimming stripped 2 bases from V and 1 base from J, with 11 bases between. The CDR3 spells CASSLGQTRTDTQYF. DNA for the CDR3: TGTGCCAGCAGCTTAGGACAAACCCGCACAGATACGCAGTATTTT.

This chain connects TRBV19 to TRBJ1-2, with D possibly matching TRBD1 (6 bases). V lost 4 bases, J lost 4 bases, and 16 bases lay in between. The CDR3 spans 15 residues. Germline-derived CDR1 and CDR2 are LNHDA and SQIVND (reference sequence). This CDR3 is CASSTTGRQAYGYTF. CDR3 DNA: TGTGCCAGTAGTACGACAGGAAGGCAGGCCTATGGCTACACCTTC.

CDR3 sequence (DNA): TGTGCCAGCTCACCACCGGGACTAGCGGGAGGGCCCCCAGATACGCAGTATTTT. Amino acid sequence: CASSPPGLAGGPPDTQYF. The genes are TRBV18 and TRBJ2-3; the match to TRBD2 covers 16 bases. CDR1 and CDR2 from the germline V gene are KGHSH and LQKENI. This CDR3 is built from 18 residues. Trimming removed 0 bases from V and 4 bases from J; junction bases left unmatched: 4. The whole variable domain, filled in from reference TRBV18 and TRBJ2-3, reads NAGVMQNPRHLVRRRGQEARLRCSPMKGHSHVYWYRQLPEEGLKFMVYLQKENIIDESGMPKERFSAEFPKEGPSILRIQQVVRGDSAAYFCASSPPGLAGGPPDTQYFGPGTRLTVL.

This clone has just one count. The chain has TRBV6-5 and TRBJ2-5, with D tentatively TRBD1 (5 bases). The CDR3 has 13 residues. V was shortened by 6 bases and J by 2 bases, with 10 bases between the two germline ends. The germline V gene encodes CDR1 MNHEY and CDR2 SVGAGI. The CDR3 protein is CASRDRSQETQYF. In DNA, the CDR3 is TGTGCCAGCAGAGACAGAAGTCAAGAGACCCAGTACTTC.

Here the CDR3 DNA reads TGTGCCAGCGATGACGGGGTAGGCACTGAAGCTTTCTTT. As protein: CASDDGVGTEAFF. This chain connects TRBV6-5 to TRBJ1-1; D gene unclear. Per the germline V gene, CDR1 is MNHEY and CDR2 is SVGAGI. This CDR3 has 13 residues. Between the trimmed V and J ends, which lost 8 bases and 4 bases, there was a span of 14 bases.

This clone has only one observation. The CDR3 is CASSLFGQGGSEKLFF. The CDR3 DNA sequence: TGTGCCAGCAGTTTATTTGGGCAGGGGGGCAGCGAAAAACTGTTTTTT. V is TRBV28 and J is TRBJ1-4, with 7 bases aligning to TRBD1. The CDR3 has 16 residues. The V segment lost 1 base and the J segment 8 bases; nucleotides outside the gene matches: 10. Germline V CDR1 and CDR2: MDHEN, SYDVKM. Looking up the rest from reference TRBV28 and TRBJ1-4 gives the full variable domain: DVKVTQSSRYLVKRTGEKVFLECVQDMDHENMFWYRQDPGLGLRLIYFSYDVKMKEKGDIPEGYSVSREKKERFSLILESASTNQTSMYLCASSLFGQGGSEKLFFGSGTQLSVL.

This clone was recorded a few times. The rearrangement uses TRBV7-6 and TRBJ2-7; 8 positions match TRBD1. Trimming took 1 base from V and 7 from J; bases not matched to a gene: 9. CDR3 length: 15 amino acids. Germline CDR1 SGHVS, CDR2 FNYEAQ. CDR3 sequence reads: CASSLGDRFVSEQYF. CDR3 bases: TGTGCCAGCAGCTTAGGGGACAGGTTCGTGAGTGAGCAGTACTTC.

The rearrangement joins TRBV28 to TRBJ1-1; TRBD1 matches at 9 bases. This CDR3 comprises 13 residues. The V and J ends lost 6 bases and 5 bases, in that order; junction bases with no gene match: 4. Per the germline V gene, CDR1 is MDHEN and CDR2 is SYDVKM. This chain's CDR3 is CASSLDRGTEAFF. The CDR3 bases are TGTGCCAGCAGCCTCGACAGGGGGACTGAAGCTTTCTTT. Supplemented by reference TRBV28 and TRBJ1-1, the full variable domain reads DVKVTQSSRYLVKRTGEKVFLECVQDMDHENMFWYRQDPGLGLRLIYFSYDVKMKEKGDIPEGYSVSREKKERFSLILESASTNQTSMYLCASSLDRGTEAFFGQGTRLTVV.

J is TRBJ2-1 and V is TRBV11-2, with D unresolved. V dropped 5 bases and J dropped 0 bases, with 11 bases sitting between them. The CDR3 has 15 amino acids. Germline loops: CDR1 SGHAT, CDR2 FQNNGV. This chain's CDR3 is CASSTALSSYNEQFF. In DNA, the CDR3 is TGTGCCAGCAGCACAGCCCTTAGCTCCTACAATGAGCAGTTCTTC.

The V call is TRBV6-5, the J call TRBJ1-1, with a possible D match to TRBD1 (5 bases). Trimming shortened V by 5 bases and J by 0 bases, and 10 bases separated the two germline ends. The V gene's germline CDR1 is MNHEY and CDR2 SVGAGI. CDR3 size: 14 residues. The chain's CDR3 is CASSKGLMNTEAFF. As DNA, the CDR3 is TGTGCCAGCAGTAAGGGGTTAATGAACACTGAAGCTTTCTTT.